This TCR beta chain was documented in a study of shared clonotypes between healthy human individuals. Whole-study results and caveats: Clonotypes not shared had lower generation probabilities than those common to all four donors.

Method: immunoSEQ multiplex PCR; TCRdb's copy keeps in-frame clones and lacks some. The data show 850,000 to 1,200,000 clones, approximately 76% seen once. On this clone itself: Its antigen is unknown.

The receptor was derived from a man younger than 30 in good health. The sequenced sample consisted of memory CD4+ T cells sorted from blood. Specified subset: CD45RA-negative fraction.

The CDR3 DNA sequence: TGTGCCAGCAGCCCGACCTTAGCGGGAGGCTCCTACAATGAGCAGTTCTTC. As protein: CASSPTLAGGSYNEQFF. The chain joins TRBV7-2 to TRBJ2-1; 10 nucleotides match TRBD2. The germline V gene encodes CDR1 SGHTA and CDR2 FQGNSA. The CDR3 has 17 residues. J was trimmed by 0 bases and V by 5 bases; bases with no gene match: 7. The full variable domain, rest sourced from reference TRBV7-2 and TRBJ2-1, is GAGVSQSPSNKVTEKGKDVELRCDPISGHTALYWYRQSLGQGLEFLIYFQGNSAPDKSGLPSDRFSAERTGGSVSTLTIQRTQQEDSAVYLCASSPTLAGGSYNEQFFGPGTRLTVL.